This is a list of T cell receptor beta chains from one sample in a study of blood T cells in healthy people across ages. TCRdb recomputed calls from the 5' RACE reads with MiXCR, one row per CDR3 protein. The data contain 1,300,000 or so distinct CDR3 sequences, 59% of them singletons. Sequencing was done on a sample of blood. The receptors shown here come from a man younger than 30 in good health. CDR3s include the opening cysteine and the closing phenylalanine or tryptophan. Fields, in order: D gene, V gene, J gene, clone size, CDR3 protein, CDR3 DNA. The D gene is left open where the match is weak. Only part of the rows carry a size: once, few, many, or a class if the clone is expanded.

>.|TRBV6-5|TRBJ1-6|.
CASSFQGSQPLHF
TGTGCCAGCAGTTTCCAGGGTTCGCAACCCCTCCACTTT
>.|TRBV11-2|TRBJ2-1|.
CASRDPRGGFLNEQFF
TGTGCCAGCAGAGACCCTAGGGGCGGTTTTCTAAATGAGCAGTTCTTC
>.|TRBV29-1|TRBJ2-5|few
CSVDSGGETQYF
TGCAGCGTTGATTCGGGGGGCGAGACCCAGTACTTC
>TRBD2|TRBV4-1|TRBJ2-1|.
CASSHVALAGNNEQFF
TGCGCCAGCAGCCACGTTGCACTAGCGGGAAACAATGAGCAGTTCTTC
>.|TRBV5-1|TRBJ1-1|.
CASSKDSATEAFF
TGCGCCAGCAGCAAAGACAGTGCGACTGAAGCTTTCTTT
>.|TRBV3-1|TRBJ1-2|few
CASSNEPGWTNYGYTF
TGTGCCAGCAGCAACGAGCCAGGTTGGACTAACTATGGCTACACCTTC
>TRBD1|TRBV20-1|TRBJ2-1|.
CSALDRAWNNEQFF
TGCAGTGCACTCGACAGGGCCTGGAACAATGAGCAGTTCTTC
>.|TRBV25-1|TRBJ2-7|few
CASSEQVTVGEQYF
TGTGCCAGCAGTGAGCAGGTTACTGTGGGGGAGCAGTACTTC
>.|TRBV18|TRBJ2-1|.
CASSPLRGVGNEQFF
TGTGCCAGCTCACCCCTCCGAGGGGTCGGCAATGAGCAGTTCTTC
>.|TRBV5-1|TRBJ2-2|.
CASSFGTPTGELFF
TGCGCCAGCAGCTTCGGGACACCCACCGGGGAGCTGTTTTTT
>TRBD2|TRBV20-1|TRBJ2-5|.
CSAGLAGGRNEQYF
TGCAGTGCTGGCCTAGCGGGGGGCAGGAATGAGCAGTACTTC
>TRBD1|TRBV4-2|TRBJ2-7|.
CASSQRDRSGEQYF
TGTGCCAGCAGCCAGCGGGACAGGTCAGGCGAGCAGTACTTC
>TRBD2|TRBV4-2|TRBJ2-3|few
CASSQPLSGRLSTDTQYF
TGTGCCAGCAGCCAACCCCTTAGCGGGAGGCTTAGCACAGATACGCAGTATTTT
>TRBD1|TRBV5-1|TRBJ2-3|few
CASSSTPGQITDTQYF
TGCGCCAGCAGCTCAACTCCGGGACAGATCACAGATACGCAGTATTTT
>TRBD2|TRBV27|TRBJ2-1|.
CASSLERGGYNEQFF
TGTGCCAGCAGTTTGGAGCGGGGGGGCTACAATGAGCAGTTCTTC
>TRBD1|TRBV27|TRBJ1-2|.
CASSHRGSGYTF
TGTGCCAGCAGTCACAGGGGGAGTGGCTACACCTTC
>.|TRBV6-5|TRBJ2-5|few
CASSYPMGAGETQYF
TGTGCCAGCAGTTACCCAATGGGGGCAGGAGAGACCCAGTACTTC
>.|TRBV18|TRBJ1-2|.
CASSAVGGLSDGYTF
TGTGCCAGCTCAGCCGTGGGAGGTTTATCCGATGGCTACACCTTC
>.|TRBV6-2/TRBV6-3|TRBJ2-1|.
CASSYLAGYNEQFF
TGTGCCAGCAGTTACCTTGCAGGTTACAATGAGCAGTTCTTC
>TRBD2|TRBV20-1|TRBJ2-1|.
CSARDLASGSSHEQFF
TGCAGTGCTAGAGATCTAGCTAGCGGGAGCAGCCATGAGCAGTTCTTC
>.|TRBV7-9|TRBJ2-1|few
CASSLRLQGLTYNEQFF
TGTGCCAGCAGCCTACGCCTACAGGGCTTGACCTACAATGAGCAGTTCTTC
>.|TRBV6-6|TRBJ1-2|.
CASTLFPTNGYTF
TGTGCCAGCACCCTTTTTCCGACAAATGGCTACACCTTC
>.|TRBV7-9|TRBJ2-7|.
CASSFNREQYF
TGTGCCAGCAGCTTTAATCGCGAGCAGTACTTC
>TRBD2|TRBV7-2|TRBJ2-3|.
CASSAAGDSTDTQYF
TGTGCCAGCAGCGCAGCGGGGGATTCCACAGATACGCAGTATTTT
>TRBD2|TRBV2|TRBJ2-4|.
CASSIWLAGGNIQYF
TGTGCCAGCAGCATCTGGCTAGCGGGGGGAAACATTCAGTACTTC